The 24 T cell receptor beta chains given below trace back to one sample, sequenced in a study of shared clonotypes between healthy human individuals. Measured with immunoSEQ multiplex PCR; TCRdb has only the in-frame clones, and not every one. The profile covers around 2.1 million clones, with roughly 91% appearing a single time and roughly 1.7% taken by the ten largest. Naive CD8 cells lacked CD45RO and underwent positive selection for CCR7, leaving out terminally differentiated effector memory CD45RA+ cells. Input material: naive CD8+ T cells from PBMCs. These receptors all come from a man in his late teens or twenties in good health. Some clones in this sample may be carry-over from other donors' samples.

The gene calls are TRBV11-2 and TRBJ2-5; perhaps D is TRBD1 or TRBD2 (6 bases each). This CDR3 region has 14 residues. V lost 6 bases, J lost 3 bases, and 14 bases lay in between. Germline V gene lookup returns CDR1 SGHAT and CDR2 FQNNGV. CDR3 region: CASSSGGQKETQYF. DNA of the CDR3: TGTGCCAGCAGTTCTGGGGGGCAGAAAGAGACCCAGTACTTC.

The chain employs TRBV5-8 and TRBJ2-7; a weak D match, TRBD1 (6 bases). Trimming removed 2 bases from V and 3 bases from J, with 15 bases in between. The CDR3 covers 15 residues. Germline CDR1 and CDR2: SGHTS and YDEGEE. The CDR3 coding sequence is TGTGCCAGCAGCTTCCCGAGAGGGGGAGACTACGAGCAGTACTTC. Residues: CASSFPRGGDYEQYF.

The rearrangement uses TRBV29-1 and TRBJ1-1, with a weak D call TRBD1 (5 bases). V lost 4 bases and J lost 1, with 7 bases in between. This CDR3 contains 12 residues. The germline V gene has CDR1 SQVTM and CDR2 ANQGSEA. The CDR3 DNA reads as TGCAGCGTTGCAGGGTGGAACACTGAAGCTTTCTTT. Translating gives CSVAGWNTEAFF.

V gene TRBV11-3 combines with J gene TRBJ2-3; D is unresolved. The CDR3 loop spans 13 amino acids. Looked up from germline, CDR1 is SGHNT and CDR2 is YENEEA. V was clipped by 2 bases and J by 4 bases, with 7 bases between them. For the CDR3, the DNA is TGTGCCAGCAGCTTAACCCTGTCAGATACGCAGTATTTT. Protein sequence: CASSLTLSDTQYF.

This chain connects TRBV13 to TRBJ1-5, with a weak D call TRBD1 (5 bases). Germline V lookup: CDR1 PRHDT, CDR2 FYEKMQ (reference sequence). The CDR3 is made up of 13 amino acids. Trimming pared 8 bases from V and 2 bases from J, leaving 10 bases between. In DNA, the CDR3 is TGTGCCAGCGCAAGGGGCGGCAATCAGCCCCAGCATTTT. This translates into CASARGGNQPQHF.

The J gene is TRBJ2-7, the V gene TRBV28, with D unclear. Deletions cut 5 bases from V and 4 bases from J, with 12 bases between. Germline CDR1 is MDHEN and CDR2 is SYDVKM. The CDR3 is 13 residues long. CDR3 bases: TGTGCCAGCAGTCCCCAAGTCCTGTACGAGCAGTACTTC. Its protein is CASSPQVLYEQYF.

CDR3 sequence reads: CASSLLADIQETQYF. The CDR3 DNA reads as TGTGCCAGCAGTTTACTAGCGGATATACAAGAGACCCAGTACTTC. This chain links TRBV28 with TRBJ2-5; TRBD2 agrees at 7 bases. The J segment lost 2 bases and the V segment lost 2 bases, leaving 5 bases of the junction unmatched. The CDR3 totals 15 residues. The germline gives CDR1 MDHEN, CDR2 SYDVKM.

A note on this clone: The same CDR3 is also encoded by other DNA sequences in this sample. This chain's CDR3 is CSVRTGFYEQYF. CDR3 sequence (DNA): TGCAGCGTTAGGACAGGGTTCTACGAGCAGTACTTC. The chain has TRBV29-1 and TRBJ2-7; 8 bases align to TRBD1. Germline V gene data show CDR1 as SQVTM and CDR2 as ANQGSEA. The CDR3 is 12 amino acids. V shed 5 bases, J shed 3 bases, and the junction held 3 bases outside the gene matches.

This clone was counted once. The rearrangement uses TRBV5-1 and TRBJ1-2; D may be TRBD1 (5 bases). This CDR3 contains 16 residues. The V gene lost 1 base and the J gene lost 0 bases, with 13 bases spanning the gap. Germline CDR1 SGHRS, CDR2 YFSETQ. CDR3 DNA sequence: TGCGCCAGCAGCTTGACAGGAATCGAACCTAACTATGGCTACACCTTC. Its protein is CASSLTGIEPNYGYTF.

The CDR3 spells CASSPRGDGELFF. As DNA, the CDR3 is TGTGCCAGCAGCCCGAGAGGGGACGGGGAGCTGTTTTTT. The J gene is TRBJ2-2, the V gene TRBV2; D is perhaps TRBD1 or TRBD2 (5 bases each). V dropped 6 bases and J dropped 7 bases, with 12 bases sitting between them. The V gene's germline CDR1 is SNHLY and CDR2 FYNNEI. The CDR3 runs to 13 residues.

The J gene is TRBJ2-2, the V gene TRBV29-1; TRBD2 agrees at 10 bases. The ends lost 4 bases at V and 4 bases at J; junction bases unmatched: 3. From germline, CDR1 is SQVTM and CDR2 ANQGSEA. This CDR3 is built from 14 residues. This CDR3 is CSVVKREGTGELFF. CDR3 DNA sequence: TGCAGCGTTGTAAAGCGGGAGGGCACCGGGGAGCTGTTTTTT.

The V gene is TRBV7-2, the J gene TRBJ2-3; 7 bases are shared with TRBD1. The V gene end was trimmed by 1 base and the J gene end by 2 bases; junction bases not matched to a gene: 9. Germline CDR1 SGHTA, CDR2 FQGNSA. This CDR3 has 17 residues. CDR3 coding DNA: TGTGCCAGCAGCTTAGTTGGGACAGTTTCGCTCACAGATACGCAGTATTTT. This sequence encodes CASSLVGTVSLTDTQYF.

V gene TRBV4-1 combines with J gene TRBJ2-7; D not resolved. V lost 0 bases, J lost 5 bases, and 5 bases lay in between. Germline loops: CDR1 MGHRA, CDR2 YSYEKL. The CDR3 covers 12 residues. Here the CDR3 DNA reads TGCGCCAGCAGCCAAGATCACGACGAGCAGTACTTC. Its translation: CASSQDHDEQYF.

The chain carries TRBV9 and TRBJ2-4; D remains unclear. CDR1 is SGDLS and CDR2 is YYNGEE in the germline V gene. V was pared by 3 bases and J by 6 bases, with 22 bases between. CDR3 length: 17 residues. CDR3 sequence reads: CASSDSPSSDRRNIQYF. Written as DNA, the CDR3 is TGTGCCAGCAGCGATTCCCCGTCATCGGACCGACGAAACATTCAGTACTTC.

V gene TRBV18 combines with J gene TRBJ2-5; 9 bases are shared with TRBD1. V lost 3 bases and J lost 2; bases outside the gene matches: 4. The germline V gene has CDR1 KGHSH and CDR2 LQKENI. The CDR3 sequence is 15 residues long. Here the CDR3 reads CASSPDRGGQETQYF. CDR3 nucleotide sequence: TGTGCCAGCTCACCGGACAGGGGAGGGCAAGAGACCCAGTACTTC. The whole variable domain, remainder taken from reference TRBV18 and TRBJ2-5, is NAGVMQNPRHLVRRRGQEARLRCSPMKGHSHVYWYRQLPEEGLKFMVYLQKENIIDESGMPKERFSAEFPKEGPSILRIQQVVRGDSAAYFCASSPDRGGQETQYFGPGTRLLVL.

The count of this clone is one. The gene calls are TRBV4-3 and TRBJ2-2, with a tentative D call TRBD2 (5 bases). Trimming removed 0 bases from V and 6 bases from J, with 11 bases in between. Germline-derived CDR1 and CDR2 are LGHNA and YSLEER. CDR3 length: 15 residues. CDR3 region: CASSQDSVRAGELFF. The CDR3 nucleotides read TGCGCCAGCAGCCAAGATTCGGTGCGGGCCGGGGAGCTGTTTTTT.

The chain couples TRBV5-6 to TRBJ2-7; the match to TRBD2 covers 7 bases. The germline V gene encodes CDR1 SGHDT and CDR2 YYEEEE. CDR3 length: 13 residues. Trimming at V came to 4 bases and at J to 6 bases, leaving 7 bases not matched to a gene. Here the CDR3 DNA reads TGTGCCAGCAGCCAAAGACTAGCCGTCGAGCAGTACTTC. Amino acid sequence: CASSQRLAVEQYF.

Turning to this clone: This sample also contains other DNA sequences that code for the same CDR3. The chain couples TRBV27 to TRBJ1-1; tentatively, D is TRBD1 (5 bases). V was pared by 3 bases and J by 3 bases, with 11 bases between. Germline values: CDR1 MNHEY, CDR2 SMNVEV (reference sequence). There are 14 residues in the CDR3. CDR3 DNA: TGTGCCAGCAGTTTGATAGGGGCGGACACTGAAGCTTTCTTT. Translating it yields CASSLIGADTEAFF.

The chain has TRBV19 and TRBJ2-3, with D perhaps matching TRBD1 or TRBD2 (5 bases each). The ends were cut back, 8 bases at V and 2 bases at J, with 14 bases in the middle. The CDR3 totals 14 residues. Germline V gene lookup returns CDR1 LNHDA and CDR2 SQIVND (reference sequence). The CDR3 DNA is TGTGCCAGTGGCCGGGACGGGTACACAGATACGCAGTATTTT. Translating gives CASGRDGYTDTQYF.

The chain recombines TRBV2 with TRBJ2-7, with 8 bases aligning to TRBD2. This CDR3 spans 14 amino acids. CDR1 is SNHLY, CDR2 FYNNEI, per germline. The V segment lost 6 bases and the J segment 4 bases; nucleotides outside the gene matches: 8. Written as DNA, the CDR3 is TGTGCCAGCAGGGGACTAGACTCCATTTACGAGCAGTACTTC. Its protein is CASRGLDSIYEQYF. The whole variable domain, remainder taken from reference TRBV2 and TRBJ2-7, is EPEVTQTPSHQVTQMGQEVILRCVPISNHLYFYWYRQILGQKVEFLVSFYNNEISEKSEIFDDQFSVERPDGSNFTLKIRSTKLEDSAMYFCASRGLDSIYEQYFGPGTRLTVT.

J is TRBJ2-5 and V is TRBV10-1; maybe TRBD1 (5 bases). This CDR3 region has 14 residues. Germline CDR1 is WNHNN and CDR2 is SYGVQD (reference sequence). Trimming took 8 bases from V and 3 from J, leaving 16 bases between them. CDR3 coding DNA: TGCGCCAGCGGTAGGACAAAGTCCGAAGAGACCCAGTACTTC. The encoded protein is CASGRTKSEETQYF.

The chain links TRBV11-2 to TRBJ2-7; D unresolved. In germline, CDR1 is SGHAT, CDR2 FQNNGV. V shed 6 bases and J shed 6 bases, with 12 bases lying between them. This CDR3 is built from 12 residues. The CDR3 sequence is CASSGYVGEQYF. DNA of the CDR3: TGTGCCAGCAGTGGCTACGTGGGCGAGCAGTACTTC.

This clone was observed once. This rearrangement joins TRBV7-9 to TRBJ1-5; D remains ambiguous. Trimming took 5 bases from V and 7 from J, leaving 15 bases between them. The germline V gene encodes CDR1 SEHNR and CDR2 FQNEAQ (reference sequence). This CDR3 has 14 amino acids. CDR3 loop: CASSPMGSGQPQHF. Here the CDR3 DNA reads TGTGCCAGCAGCCCCATGGGGTCGGGGCAGCCCCAGCATTTT.

Note on this clone: Other DNA sequences from this sample encode an identical CDR3 as well. The chain uses TRBV5-1 and TRBJ2-2; 8 nucleotides line up with TRBD1. The CDR3 is made up of 14 amino acids. Germline V gene data show CDR1 as SGHRS and CDR2 as YFSETQ. Trimming took 4 bases from V and 4 from J; bases not matched to a gene: 3. CDR3 sequence: CASSLTGGTGELFF. CDR3 in DNA: TGCGCCAGCAGCCTAACAGGGGGCACCGGGGAGCTGTTTTTT.